The clone carrying this T cell receptor (beta chain) has a handful of counts. The data belong to a study of blood T cells in healthy people across ages. There are 16 residues in the CDR3. The germline gives CDR1 SSHAT, CDR2 FNYEAQ (reference sequence). PCR was performed a second time for about 7 to 12 cycles using a sample-barcoded 5' primer and a J-beta primer mix. TCRdb itself ran the 5' RACE reads through MiXCR, one entry per CDR3 protein. The table shows about 1.5 million distinct CDR3 sequences, with 40% to 45% occurring only once. Sequencing was performed on blood. This sequence was found in a woman between 18 and 29 years old in good health. The genes are TRBV7-7 and TRBJ2-1, with D possibly being TRBD1 or TRBD2 (5 bases each). The DNA for the CDR3 is TGTGCTAGCGTCACCAGGGCGGCGGAACAGTTAGGTGAGCAGTTCTTC. This codes for CASVTRAAEQLGEQFF.